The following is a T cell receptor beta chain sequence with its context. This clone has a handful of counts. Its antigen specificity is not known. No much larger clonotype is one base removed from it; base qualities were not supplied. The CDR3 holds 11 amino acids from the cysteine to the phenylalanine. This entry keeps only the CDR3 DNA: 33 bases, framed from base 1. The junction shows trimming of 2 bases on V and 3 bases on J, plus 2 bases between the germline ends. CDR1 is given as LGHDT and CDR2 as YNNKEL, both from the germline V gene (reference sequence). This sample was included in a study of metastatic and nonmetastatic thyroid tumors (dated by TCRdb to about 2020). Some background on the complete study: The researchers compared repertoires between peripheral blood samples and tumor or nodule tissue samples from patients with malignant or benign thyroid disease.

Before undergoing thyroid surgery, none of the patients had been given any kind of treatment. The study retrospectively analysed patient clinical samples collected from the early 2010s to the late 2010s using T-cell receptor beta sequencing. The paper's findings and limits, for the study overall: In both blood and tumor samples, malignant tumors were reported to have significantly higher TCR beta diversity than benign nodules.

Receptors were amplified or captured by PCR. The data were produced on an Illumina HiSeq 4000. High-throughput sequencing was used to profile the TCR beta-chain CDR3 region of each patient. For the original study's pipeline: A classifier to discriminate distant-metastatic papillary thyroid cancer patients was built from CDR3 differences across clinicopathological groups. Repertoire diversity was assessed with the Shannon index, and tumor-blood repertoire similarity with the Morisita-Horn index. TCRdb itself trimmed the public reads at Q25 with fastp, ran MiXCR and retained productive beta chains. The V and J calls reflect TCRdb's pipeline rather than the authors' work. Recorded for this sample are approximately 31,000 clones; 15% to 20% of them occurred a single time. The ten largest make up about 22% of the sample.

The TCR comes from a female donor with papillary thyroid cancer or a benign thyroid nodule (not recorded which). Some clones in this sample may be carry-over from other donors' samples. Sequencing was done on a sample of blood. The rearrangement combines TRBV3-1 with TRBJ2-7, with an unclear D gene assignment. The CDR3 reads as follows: CASSQLYEQYF. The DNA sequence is TGTGCCAGCAGCCAACTCTACGAGCAGTACTTC.